The 15 T cell receptor beta chains in this list originate from one sample, sequenced in a study of T-cell reconstitution after alpha-beta-depleted transplantation in children. Construction of the TCRbeta library involved unique molecular identifiers. TCRdb reanalysed the PCR reads using MiXCR and keeps one entry per CDR3 protein. The sample has hundreds of thousands of distinct CDR3 sequences, 10% to 15% seen once; the top ten hold about 2%. Material: PBMCs, mostly from graft donor cells, obtained 360 days after TCRalphabeta/CD19-depleted stem cell transplant. These receptor sequences come from a male patient aged 10 to 17 who had a stem cell transplant for acute myeloid leukemia, so the T cells may come from the graft donor.

This clonotype was observed many times. V and J are TRBV14 and TRBJ2-5; D possibly corresponds to TRBD1 (5 bases). V lost 3 bases, J lost 1 base, and 12 bases lay in between. The germline gives CDR1 SGHDN, CDR2 FVKESK. The CDR3 runs 15 residues. CDR3 bases: TGTGCCAGCAGCCAGTGGGTAGGGGTCCAAGAGACCCAGTACTTC. Amino acid sequence: CASSQWVGVQETQYF. Combining the CDR3 with reference TRBV14 and TRBJ2-5 gives the whole variable domain EAGVTQFPSHSVIEKGQTVTLRCDPISGHDNLYWYRRVMGKEIKFLLHFVKESKQDESGMPNNRFLAERTGGTYSTLKVQPAELEDSGVYFCASSQWVGVQETQYFGPGTRLLVL.

The sample holds many counts of this clonotype. The chain joins TRBV28 to TRBJ2-1; D gene uncertain. With 4 bases removed from V and 2 bases from J, the gap between germline ends came to 12 bases. In germline, CDR1 is MDHEN, CDR2 SYDVKM. This CDR3 region has 15 residues. This chain's CDR3 is CASSSVTAPYNEQFF. CDR3 nucleotides: TGTGCCAGCAGTTCCGTGACTGCCCCCTACAATGAGCAGTTCTTC.

This sequence joins TRBV7-2 and TRBJ2-5; D perhaps matches TRBD2 (6 bases). CDR1 SGHTA and CDR2 FQGNSA come from the germline V gene. This CDR3 is built from 19 residues. Trimming took 1 base from V and 2 from J, leaving 23 bases between them. The CDR3 sequence: CASSLGLLWGRTTQETQYF. The DNA for the CDR3 is TGTGCCAGCAGCTTAGGGCTTCTCTGGGGGAGGACTACGCAAGAGACCCAGTACTTC.

This clonotype was seen at least ten times. This chain joins TRBV29-1 and TRBJ2-1; tentative D call: TRBD2 (5 bases). V lost 0 bases to trimming and J lost 3 bases, with 6 bases between them. Per germline, CDR1 SQVTM and CDR2 ANQGSEA. The CDR3 runs 13 residues. CDR3 sequence (DNA): TGCAGCGTTGAAGAGGGAGTCTACAATGAGCAGTTCTTC. It is translated as CSVEEGVYNEQFF.

This clonotype has ten or more counts. This chain uses TRBV29-1 with TRBJ1-2; D not resolved. Trimming pared 8 bases from V and 3 bases from J, leaving 19 bases between. Looked up from germline, CDR1 is SQVTM and CDR2 is ANQGSEA. The CDR3 totals 14 residues. In nucleotides, the CDR3 is TGCAGCCCCCTTAAAAACCTCGGTGACTATGGCTACACCTTC. Residues: CSPLKNLGDYGYTF.

This clonotype was counted between two and nine times. The chain uses TRBV4-2 and TRBJ2-5; 10 bases align to TRBD2. This CDR3 has 18 amino acids. V shed 1 base, J shed 5 bases, and the junction held 13 bases outside the gene matches. Germline V gene sequence: CDR1 LGHNA, CDR2 YNFKEQ. The CDR3 region has the DNA TGTGCCAGCAGCCAAGTGGGGGAGAGCGGGAGGGCCGGGGAGACCCAGTACTTC. Translation: CASSQVGESGRAGETQYF.

The chain joins TRBV6-6 to TRBJ1-2; no definite D call. V was shortened by 5 bases and J by 8 bases, with 12 bases between the two germline ends. The CDR3 is made up of 12 amino acids. Germline V gives CDR1 MNHNY, CDR2 SVGAGI (reference sequence). CDR3 loop: CASSHGLEGYTF. CDR3 nucleotide sequence: TGTGCCAGCAGTCACGGCCTGGAGGGCTACACCTTC.

In its sample, this clonotype was seen a few times. The chain uses TRBV14 and TRBJ2-3, with TRBD2 identical over 9 bases. The J segment lost 4 bases and the V segment lost 4 bases, leaving 9 bases of the junction unmatched. Per the germline V gene, CDR1 is SGHDN and CDR2 is FVKESK. The CDR3 is 16 residues long. CDR3 region: CASSPAGGPIADTQYF. In DNA form, the CDR3 reads TGTGCCAGCAGCCCTGCGGGAGGGCCAATTGCAGATACGCAGTATTTT.

There are a few counts of this clonotype. The rearrangement joins TRBV2 to TRBJ2-2; 11 positions agree with TRBD2. This CDR3 is built from 15 residues. Per germline, CDR1 SNHLY and CDR2 FYNNEI. With V trimmed by 3 bases and J by 8 bases, 5 bases remained unmatched. The CDR3 coding sequence is TGTGCCAGCAGTGACCAGGGACTAGCGGTAGGGGAGCTGTTTTTT. Translation gives CASSDQGLAVGELFF.

This clonotype was recorded at least ten times. V usage is TRBV12-3 or TRBV12-4 and J usage is TRBJ2-3; no definite D call. The CDR3 is 12 residues long. V lost 5 bases to trimming and J lost 2 bases, with 5 bases between them. Written as DNA, the CDR3 is TGTGCCAGCAGTCTTCACACAGATACGCAGTATTTT. Its translation: CASSLHTDTQYF.

The chain combines TRBV20-1 with TRBJ2-5; D unresolved. The CDR3 covers 14 residues. Looked up from germline, CDR1 is DFQATT and CDR2 is SNEGSKA (reference sequence). The V gene lost 4 bases and the J gene lost 5 bases, with 17 bases spanning the gap. The CDR3 DNA sequence: TGCAGTGCTAACCTAGGAGCCTTAGGGGAGACCCAGTACTTC. This encodes CSANLGALGETQYF.

This clonotype was recorded a few times. The genes are TRBV20-1 and TRBJ2-7, with 9 bases aligning to TRBD1. V lost 3 bases to trimming and J lost 2 bases; unmatched junction nucleotides: 5. Germline V CDR1 and CDR2: DFQATT, SNEGSKA (reference sequence). The CDR3 consists of 14 residues. As DNA, the CDR3 is TGCAGTGCTAGCTGGGACAGGGCCGCCTACGAGCAGTACTTC. This codes for CSASWDRAAYEQYF.

The rearrangement joins TRBV6-5 to TRBJ1-2; D may be TRBD1 (6 bases). This CDR3 has 12 residues. Trimming removed 2 bases at V and 8 bases at J, with 9 bases between. The germline CDR1 and CDR2 sequences are MNHEY and SVGAGI. The CDR3 DNA sequence: TGTGCCAGCAGTTACGTAGGGGGAGGCTACACCTTC. Translation gives CASSYVGGGYTF.

This clonotype was seen at least ten times. The chain recombines TRBV29-1 with TRBJ2-2, with D maybe TRBD2 (6 bases). Germline loops: CDR1 SQVTM, CDR2 ANQGSEA. Trimming pared 0 bases from V and 5 bases from J, leaving 16 bases between. CDR3 length: 16 amino acids. The CDR3 nucleotides read TGCAGCGTTGAAGATAGGATGGGACGGGGGACCGGGGAGCTGTTTTTT. Translated, it gives CSVEDRMGRGTGELFF.

This clonotype showed up many times. V is TRBV7-3 and J is TRBJ2-3; D call uncertain. This CDR3 contains 13 residues. V was shortened by 5 bases and J by 6 bases, with 12 bases between the two germline ends. Germline V lookup: CDR1 SGHTA, CDR2 FQGTGA. In DNA form, the CDR3 reads TGTGCCAGCAGCCGGTCCCCCAAGGATACGCAGTATTTT. This gives the protein CASSRSPKDTQYF.